This TCR beta chain was profiled in a study of cytomegalovirus exposure and HLA in healthy donors. Study-wide background: Both the approximately 120 validation repertoires and the 666 first-cohort repertoires used the same platform, as reported by a later analysis. Regarding the study as a whole: The investigators catalogued 160 or so TCR beta chains as cytomegalovirus-associated.

TCRdb's table, derived via immunoSEQ multiplex PCR, lists solely in-frame clones and lacks some. The repertoire holds some 98,000 clones, with around 88% as singletons. In regard to this clone: The antigen is not known.

A roughly 120-subject validation cohort, separate from the 666-subject first cohort, supplied the donors. The CDR3 is made up of 18 amino acids. Germline V gene sequence: CDR1 SGHTA, CDR2 FQGNSA. V was clipped by 1 base and J by 3 bases, with 16 bases between them. The chain employs TRBV7-2 and TRBJ2-6, with D perhaps TRBD2 (6 bases). The sequence derives from a woman aged 25 to 39 in good health and CMV-seronegative. The sample consisted of PBMCs. CDR3 loop: CASSLDMGRQFGANVLTF. DNA for the CDR3: TGTGCCAGCAGCTTAGATATGGGGAGGCAATTTGGGGCCAACGTCCTGACTTTC.